The 8 T cell receptor beta chains presented below share a single source sample, sequenced in a study of PD-L1 blockade in urothelial cancer (dated by TCRdb to about 2017). Libraries were prepared through the immunoSEQ multiplex PCR assay. The table comes from immuneACCESS by way of TCRdb, which keeps in-frame sequences with V and J called. Part of the clones is missing from these tables; in studies checked, under half for an unresolved V gene and the rest for unknown reasons. The sample profile shows 98,000 or so clones; roughly 90% of them were found once. Roughly 1.6% of the sample is in the top ten clones. This specimen's time point label, interpreted: pretreatment peripheral blood. Specimen: PBMCs, collected around atezolizumab (anti-PD-L1) treatment. Receptor source: a man in his sixties with urothelial cancer.

The chain carries TRBV12-5 and TRBJ1-1, with TRBD1 identical over 7 bases. The germline gives CDR1 LGHNT, CDR2 FRNRAP. The CDR3 loop spans 13 amino acids. J gave up 3 bases and V 10 bases, and 8 bases lay outside the gene matches. CDR3 nucleotide sequence: TGTGCTACCAGACCGGGACAGTACACTGAAGCTTTCTTT. Translating it yields CATRPGQYTEAFF.

This clone was observed once. V is TRBV7-2 and J is TRBJ2-5; a weak D match, TRBD2 (5 bases). This CDR3 has 16 residues. V gave up 1 base and J gave up 4 bases, with 16 bases separating them. Germline lookup yields CDR1 SGHTA and CDR2 FQGNSA. CDR3 sequence (DNA): TGTGCCAGCAGCTTAGGAGGGTATAGAGGGAGAGAGACCCAGTACTTC. This codes for CASSLGGYRGRETQYF.

This chain's CDR3 is CASSLGNSGRGRYNEQFF. CDR3 DNA: TGTGCCAGCAGCTTGGGAAATAGCGGGAGAGGCCGCTACAATGAGCAGTTCTTC. The chain combines TRBV5-6 with TRBJ2-1; 9 positions agree with TRBD2. Germline V lookup: CDR1 SGHDT, CDR2 YYEEEE. J lost 3 bases, V lost 0 bases, and 10 bases had no gene match. This CDR3 is 18 amino acids long.

This clone was found a few times. The J gene is TRBJ2-3, the V gene TRBV6-1; TRBD1 might be the D (6 bases). This CDR3 has 15 amino acids. From germline, CDR1 is MNHNS and CDR2 SASEGT. V lost 1 base to trimming and J lost 3 bases, with 11 bases between them. The CDR3 region has the DNA TGTGCCAGCAGTGAAGGGGCAGGGGCGACAGATACGCAGTATTTT. Its protein product is CASSEGAGATDTQYF.

The chain couples TRBV7-6 to TRBJ2-1; TRBD2 matches at 11 bases. Trimming removed 5 bases from V and 7 bases from J; junction bases left unmatched: 10. There are 16 residues in the CDR3. CDR1 and CDR2 from the germline V gene are SGHVS and FNYEAQ. CDR3 sequence: CASSVTSGSSANEQFF. CDR3 DNA: TGTGCCAGCAGCGTAACTAGCGGGAGTAGCGCAAATGAGCAGTTCTTC.

The chain carries TRBV11-2 and TRBJ2-3; TRBD1 matches 10 bases. The CDR3 covers 16 residues. Germline-derived CDR1 and CDR2 are SGHAT and FQNNGV. Germline trimming cut 3 bases from V and 3 bases from J; bases unmatched to any gene: 6. For the CDR3, the DNA is TGTGCCAGCAGCTTCCTAGACAGGGGGCCTACAGATACGCAGTATTTT. This codes for CASSFLDRGPTDTQYF.

The chain is built from TRBV11-3 and TRBJ1-1; no definite D call. V was pared by 5 bases and J by 1 base, with 11 bases between. CDR1 and CDR2 (germline): SGHNT, YENEEA. This CDR3 spans 14 amino acids. CDR3 sequence: CASSPGRGNTEAFF. For the CDR3, the DNA is TGTGCCAGCAGCCCCGGACGGGGGAACACTGAAGCTTTCTTT.

The CDR3 reads CASSPSGSGNTIYF. The CDR3 coding sequence is TGTGCCAGCAGCCCGTCAGGCTCTGGAAACACCATATATTTT. This chain uses TRBV5-6 with TRBJ1-3; no definite D call. Looked up from germline, CDR1 is SGHDT and CDR2 is YYEEEE. V gave up 4 bases and J gave up 0 bases, with 8 bases separating them. CDR3 size: 14 residues. The full variable domain, rest sourced from reference TRBV5-6 and TRBJ1-3, is DAGVTQSPTHLIKTRGQQVTLRCSPKSGHDTVSWYQQALGQGPQFIFQYYEEEERQRGNFPDRFSGHQFPNYSSELNVNALLLGDSALYLCASSPSGSGNTIYFGEGSWLTVV.